This TCR beta chain was captured by sequencing in a study of CD8 T cells in ankylosing spondylitis. The ends were cut back, 6 bases at V and 8 bases at J, with 7 bases in the middle. Germline values: CDR1 MDHEN, CDR2 SYDVKM. CDR3 length: 11 amino acids. On this clonotype: The target antigen is unknown.

TCRdb called the 5' RACE reads again in MiXCR, with one record for every CDR3 protein. The sample lists hundreds of thousands of distinct CDR3 sequences; about an eighth were seen once. Regarding the study as a whole: A TCR beta motif made of fewer than ten highly homologous variants seemed typical of ankylosing spondylitis blood.

The source of this sequence is a male donor with ankylosing spondylitis. This rearrangement joins TRBV28 to TRBJ1-4; D gene ambiguous. Sequencing was performed on blood, either unsorted or a sorted T cell fraction (not recorded which). This CDR3 reads CASRRGEKLFF. For the CDR3, the DNA is TGTGCCAGCAGGCGCGGAGAAAAACTGTTTTTT.